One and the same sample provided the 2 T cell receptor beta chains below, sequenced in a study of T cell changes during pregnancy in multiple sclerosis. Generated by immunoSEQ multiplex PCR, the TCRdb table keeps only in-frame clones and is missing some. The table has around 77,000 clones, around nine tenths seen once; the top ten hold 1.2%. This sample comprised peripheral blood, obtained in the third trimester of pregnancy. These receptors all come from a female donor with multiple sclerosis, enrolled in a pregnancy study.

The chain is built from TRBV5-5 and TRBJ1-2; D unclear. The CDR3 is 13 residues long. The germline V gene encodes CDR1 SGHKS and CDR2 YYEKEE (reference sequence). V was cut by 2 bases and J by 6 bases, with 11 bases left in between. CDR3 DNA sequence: TGTGCCAGCAGCTTATATGAGTTGGATGGCTACACCTTC. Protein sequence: CASSLYELDGYTF. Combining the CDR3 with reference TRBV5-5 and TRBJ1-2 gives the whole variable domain DAGVTQSPTHLIKTRGQQVTLRCSPISGHKSVSWYQQVLGQGPQFIFQYYEKEERGRGNFPDRFSARQFPNYSSELNVNALLLGDSALYLCASSLYELDGYTFGSGTRLTVV.

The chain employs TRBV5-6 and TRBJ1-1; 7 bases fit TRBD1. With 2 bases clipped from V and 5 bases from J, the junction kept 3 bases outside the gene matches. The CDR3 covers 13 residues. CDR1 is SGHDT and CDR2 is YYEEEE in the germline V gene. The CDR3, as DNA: TGTGCCAGCAGCTTCGACAGGGAAACTGAAGCTTTCTTT. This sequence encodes CASSFDRETEAFF. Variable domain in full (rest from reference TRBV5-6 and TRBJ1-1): DAGVTQSPTHLIKTRGQQVTLRCSPKSGHDTVSWYQQALGQGPQFIFQYYEEEERQRGNFPDRFSGHQFPNYSSELNVNALLLGDSALYLCASSFDRETEAFFGQGTRLTVV.